The 24 T cell receptor beta chains reported below all come from one sample, sequenced in a study of T cells expressing NK-cell markers. Following a re-call of the 5' RACE reads, TCRdb has one entry per CDR3 protein and lacks DNA. In all, the sample yields some 500,000 distinct CDR3 sequences. The source material was blood T cells: a sorted CD56 or NKG2C T cell subset, CD4+ or CD8+ T cells, or bulk PBMC T cells (not recorded which). These receptors were obtained from a woman aged 45 to 65 in good health.

The chain has TRBV5-6 and TRBJ2-3; the D call from TCRdb, TRBD1, cannot be confirmed without DNA. The CDR3 is made up of 15 amino acids. Germline values: CDR1 SGHDT, CDR2 YYEEEE. CDR3 residues: CASSYIGTDGDTQYF.

This sequence joins TRBV12-3 or TRBV12-4 and TRBJ2-1; the TRBD2 assignment by TCRdb is unverifiable without DNA. This CDR3 contains 20 residues. CDR3 loop: CASRALGGTSGRSSYNEQFF.

The rearrangement joins TRBV20-1 to TRBJ1-1. The CDR3 is 12 amino acids. Germline CDR1 DFQATT, CDR2 SNEGSKA (reference sequence). The CDR3 reads CSGRLGNTEAFF.

The chain uses TRBV2 and TRBJ1-1; TCRdb picks TRBD1, but there is no DNA to check that call. Germline V gene sequence: CDR1 SNHLY, CDR2 FYNNEI. CDR3 size: 16 residues. The CDR3 sequence is CASRGRDRVLNTEAFF.

The chain employs TRBV6-5 and TRBJ2-3; TCRdb's D call of TRBD2 is untestable without DNA. Germline V gene sequence: CDR1 MNHEY, CDR2 SVGAGI. CDR3 length: 15 residues. CDR3 sequence reads: CASSYGGVSTDTQYF.

The rearrangement joins TRBV12-3 or TRBV12-4 to TRBJ2-7; TCRdb gives TRBD1 as the D gene, but with no DNA this cannot be confirmed. The CDR3 runs 15 residues. The CDR3 loop is CASSGTGGKSYEQYF.

The chain joins TRBV30 to TRBJ2-7; no DNA is available, so the TRBD2 call from TCRdb remains unchecked. The CDR3 contains 15 residues. The germline V gene encodes CDR1 GTSNPN and CDR2 SVGIG (reference sequence). CDR3 residues: CACLHTLAGNHEQYF.

CDR3: CASSRSSNRVSHEQYF. J is TRBJ2-7 and V is TRBV19; TCRdb outputs TRBD1, but without DNA this stays unchecked. Germline V lookup: CDR1 LNHDA, CDR2 SQIVND (reference sequence). The CDR3 loop spans 16 amino acids.

This chain joins TRBV5-1 and TRBJ2-3; TCRdb indicates TRBD2, and absent DNA this call remains unverified. This CDR3 has 13 residues. CDR1 and CDR2 (germline): SGHRS, YFSETQ. The CDR3 reads CASSLELAGGRYF.

The genes are TRBV19 and TRBJ2-3; the D call of TRBD2 rests on TCRdb alone, since no DNA is present to check it. CDR1 is LNHDA and CDR2 is SQIVND in the germline V gene (reference sequence). The CDR3 length is 16 residues. The CDR3 reads CASSPTSGSSTDTQYF.

V and J are TRBV11-1 and TRBJ2-1; TCRdb designates TRBD2, a call that cannot be tested without DNA. The CDR3 loop spans 16 amino acids. Germline CDR1 is SGHAT and CDR2 is FQDESV (reference sequence). CDR3 loop: CASSPQGAGSYNEQFF.

V is TRBV10-3 and J is TRBJ2-1; TCRdb's D call, TRBD1, is unchecked because there is no DNA. CDR1 and CDR2 from the germline V gene are ENHRY and SYGVKD. The CDR3 is 14 amino acids. The CDR3 protein is CAISESPPVDEQFF.

The genes are TRBV24-1 and TRBJ2-3; without DNA, the TCRdb call of TRBD1 cannot be checked. The CDR3 sequence is 13 residues long. The V gene's germline CDR1 is KGHDR and CDR2 SFDVKD. The chain's CDR3 is CAIGPPGTDTQYF.

The V and J genes are TRBV6-1 and TRBJ1-3; TCRdb calls TRBD1, which cannot be checked without DNA. The germline V gene encodes CDR1 MNHNS and CDR2 SASEGT. This CDR3 has 17 residues. This chain's CDR3 is CASSEDIQAGWGNTIYF.

This chain uses TRBV20-1 with TRBJ2-5; the TCRdb call, TRBD2, lacks DNA for checking. The length of the CDR3 is 14 residues. Germline CDR1 DFQATT, CDR2 SNEGSKA (reference sequence). The CDR3: CSARTSGRWETQYF.

The rearrangement uses TRBV30 and TRBJ1-5; TCRdb designates TRBD1, a call that cannot be tested without DNA. Per germline, CDR1 GTSNPN and CDR2 SVGIG (reference sequence). The CDR3 spans 13 residues. The CDR3: CAWSPRAGQPQHF. Supplemented by reference TRBV30 and TRBJ1-5, the full variable domain reads SQTIHQWPATLVQPVGSPLSLECTVEGTSNPNLYWYRQAAGRGLQLLFYSVGIGQISSEVPQNLSASRPQDRQFILSSKKLLLSDSGFYLCAWSPRAGQPQHFGDGTRLSIL.

The J gene is TRBJ2-7, the V gene TRBV29-1; TCRdb's D gene call, TRBD1, goes unchecked for lack of DNA. CDR3 length equals 14 residues. Germline CDR1 and CDR2: SQVTM and ANQGSEA. The CDR3: CSVLAGAGVSEQYF.

The gene calls are TRBV7-8 and TRBJ1-1; no DNA is available, so the TRBD1 call from TCRdb remains unchecked. CDR3 size: 13 residues. Germline CDR1 and CDR2: SGHVS and FQNEAQ. The CDR3 spells CASSSDGGTEAFF.

The chain uses TRBV12-3 or TRBV12-4 and TRBJ2-1. There are 12 residues in the CDR3. The CDR3 sequence: CASTTGYNEQFF.

The gene calls are TRBV20-1 and TRBJ2-3; there is no DNA to check the TCRdb D call of TRBD1. Germline values: CDR1 DFQATT, CDR2 SNEGSKA (reference sequence). This CDR3 is 21 amino acids long. CDR3 region: CSARVAFPGQGTGSSTDTQYF.

This sequence joins TRBV2 and TRBJ2-3; the D gene TCRdb calls, TRBD2, cannot be checked with no DNA. Germline lookup yields CDR1 SNHLY and CDR2 FYNNEI. CDR3 size: 15 residues. The CDR3 loop reads CASSSGLAYTDTQYF. Together with reference TRBV2 and TRBJ2-3, the CDR3 gives the full variable domain: EPEVTQTPSHQVTQMGQEVILRCVPISNHLYFYWYRQILGQKVEFLVSFYNNEISEKSEIFDDQFSVERPDGSNFTLKIRSTKLEDSAMYFCASSSGLAYTDTQYFGPGTRLTVL.

This chain joins TRBV12-3 or TRBV12-4 and TRBJ2-7. The CDR3 runs 15 residues. The CDR3 sequence: CASSLGQGRAFEQYF.

The chain employs TRBV5-5 and TRBJ1-4. The V gene's germline CDR1 is SGHKS and CDR2 YYEKEE (reference sequence). This CDR3 is 14 amino acids long. CDR3 sequence reads: CASSLVGKDEKLFF.

V gene TRBV25-1 combines with J gene TRBJ1-4. The CDR3 is 16 amino acids. Germline lookup yields CDR1 MGHDK and CDR2 SYGVNS. CDR3 in amino acids: CASSEYDIATNEKLFF.